The TCR beta chain described here comes from a study of CD8 T cells in ankylosing spondylitis. Study-level points and caveats: Blood from ankylosing spondylitis patients appeared to carry a characteristic roughly 8-variant TCR beta motif. The authors found the disease-linked clones to be CD8+ and relatively rare in peripheral blood.

Germline V gives CDR1 MNHNS, CDR2 SASEGT. The CDR3 loop spans 16 amino acids. V lost 1 base to trimming and J lost 0 bases, with 12 bases between them. Using its own MiXCR run on the 5' RACE reads, TCRdb lists one record per CDR3 protein. Among more than 600,000 distinct CDR3 sequences listed, around a fifth were seen once. This clonotype was seen only a few times. Its specificity is not known. V and J are TRBV6-1 and TRBJ1-1; D uncertain. Sequenced: blood, either unsorted or a sorted T cell fraction (not recorded which). The TCR was taken from a male donor with ankylosing spondylitis. The CDR3 protein is CASSEEGGSMNTEAFF. The CDR3 bases are TGTGCCAGCAGTGAAGAAGGAGGATCTATGAACACTGAAGCTTTCTTT.